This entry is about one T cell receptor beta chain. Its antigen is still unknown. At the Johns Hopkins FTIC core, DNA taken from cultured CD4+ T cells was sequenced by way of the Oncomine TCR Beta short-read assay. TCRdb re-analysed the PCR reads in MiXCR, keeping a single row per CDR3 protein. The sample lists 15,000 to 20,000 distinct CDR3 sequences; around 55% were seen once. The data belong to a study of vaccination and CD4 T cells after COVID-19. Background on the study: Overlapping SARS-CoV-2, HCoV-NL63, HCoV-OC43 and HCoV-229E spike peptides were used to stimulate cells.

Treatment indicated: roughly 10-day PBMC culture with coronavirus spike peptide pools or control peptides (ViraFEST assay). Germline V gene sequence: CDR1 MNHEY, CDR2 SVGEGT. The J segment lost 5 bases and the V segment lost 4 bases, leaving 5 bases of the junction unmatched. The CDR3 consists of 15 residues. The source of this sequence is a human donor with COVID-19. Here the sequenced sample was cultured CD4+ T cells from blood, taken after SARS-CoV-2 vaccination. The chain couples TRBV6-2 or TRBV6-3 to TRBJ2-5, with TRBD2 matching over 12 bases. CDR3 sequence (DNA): TGTGCCAGCAGTTCCCACACTAGCGGGGGGGAGACCCAGTACTTC. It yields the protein CASSSHTSGGETQYF.